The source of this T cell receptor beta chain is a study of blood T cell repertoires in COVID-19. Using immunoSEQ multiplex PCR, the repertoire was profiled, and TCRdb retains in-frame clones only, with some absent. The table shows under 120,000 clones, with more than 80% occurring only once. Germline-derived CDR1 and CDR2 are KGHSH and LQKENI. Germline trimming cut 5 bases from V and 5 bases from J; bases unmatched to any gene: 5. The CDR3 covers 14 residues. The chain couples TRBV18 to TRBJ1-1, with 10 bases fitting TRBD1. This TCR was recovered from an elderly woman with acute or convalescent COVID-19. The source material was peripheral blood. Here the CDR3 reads CASSSSGQGTEAFF. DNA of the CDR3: TGTGCCAGCTCATCATCGGGACAGGGGACTGAAGCTTTCTTT.